The clone carrying this T cell receptor beta chain was detected many times. Antigen unknown. The CDR3 loop spans 14 amino acids. CDR1 and CDR2 (germline): SGHAT, FQNNGV. V was clipped by 5 bases and J by 2 bases; unmatched bases: 4. This entry is derived from a study of CD8+CD57+ T cells in acquired aplastic anemia. Findings and caveats of the study: Both patients and controls carried the same twenty-nine CD8+ CDR3 sequences.

According to the study, genomic DNA was the template for TCR beta VDJ and CDR3 profiling. TCRdb recomputed calls from the reads with MiXCR, one row per CDR3 protein. The sample lists 150,000 to 200,000 distinct CDR3 sequences; just under 65% were seen once. The chain is built from TRBV11-2 and TRBJ2-7, with 9 bases identical to TRBD2. The source is a human donor in good health. Sample: sorted CD4+, CD8+, or CD8+CD57+ T cells (not recorded which) from PBMCs. In DNA form, the CDR3 reads TGTGCCAGCAGCAACGGCGGGAGGGCCTACGAGCAGTACTTC. Residues: CASSNGGRAYEQYF.